The TCR beta chain under discussion was sequenced for a study of identical twins. Only healthy Caucasians were included as donors. CDR1 and CDR2 (germline): SNHLY, FYNNEI. The CDR3 loop spans 14 amino acids. V was pared by 4 bases and J by 4 bases, with 13 bases between. TCRdb reanalysed the 5' RACE reads using MiXCR and keeps one entry per CDR3 protein. This sample has around 370,000 distinct CDR3 sequences, with around 9.7% found just once. The genes are TRBV2 and TRBJ1-1, with a tentative D call TRBD1 (5 bases). Sequencing was performed on naive T cells sorted from blood. The receptor was isolated from a woman in her 50s in good health. The chain's CDR3 is CASSGEGASTEAFF. CDR3 DNA: TGTGCCAGCAGTGGTGAAGGGGCGAGCACTGAAGCTTTCTTT.